Below are 26 T cell receptor beta chains sequenced from a single sample in a study of OX40 agonist ivuxolimab in advanced cancers. Produced via immunoSEQ multiplex PCR; TCRdb's table is partial and in-frame only. The repertoire holds 50,000 to 70,000 clones, with around 90% as singletons. Sequencing used CD4+ or CD8+ T cells sorted from blood, obtained in a trial of the OX40 agonist ivuxolimab. The receptors originated from an adult with an advanced solid tumor such as melanoma, head and neck, liver or kidney cancer.

V usage is TRBV5-1 and J usage is TRBJ2-5; possibly TRBD1 for D (6 bases). The CDR3 totals 15 residues. Trimming took off 4 bases at V and 5 bases at J, with 18 bases between the two ends. The germline V gene has CDR1 SGHRS and CDR2 YFSETQ. CDR3 loop: CASSPWATGQETQYF. CDR3 nucleotide sequence: TGCGCCAGCAGCCCGTGGGCCACAGGGCAGGAGACCCAGTACTTC.

The rearrangement uses TRBV4-1 and TRBJ2-5; TRBD2 aligns across 8 bases. The CDR3 runs 15 residues. J was trimmed by 5 bases and V by 3 bases; bases with no gene match: 8. Germline-derived CDR1 and CDR2 are MGHRA and YSYEKL. The CDR3 reads CASSHGRGAGETQYF. CDR3 nucleotide sequence: TGCGCCAGCAGCCACGGGAGGGGAGCGGGTGAGACCCAGTACTTC.

The CDR3 region has the DNA TGCGCCAGCAGCTTGGGGGGGTTCTCCTACGAGCAGTACTTC. This gives the protein CASSLGGFSYEQYF. The chain joins TRBV5-1 to TRBJ2-5; the D gene could be TRBD1 or TRBD2 (5 bases each). The J call may be wrong; the DNA end is better matched by TRBJ2-7. Germline lookup yields CDR1 SGHRS and CDR2 YFSETQ. This CDR3 region has 14 residues.

V gene TRBV11-2 combines with J gene TRBJ2-7, with D hard to call. V was shortened by 0 bases and J by 2 bases, with 5 bases between the two germline ends. This CDR3 region has 13 residues. Germline values: CDR1 SGHAT, CDR2 FQNNGV. The CDR3 sequence is CASSLESTYEQYF. The CDR3 coding sequence is TGTGCCAGCAGCTTAGAGTCAACCTACGAGCAGTACTTC.

The chain carries TRBV27 and TRBJ2-7; D is unclear. The ends were cut back, 2 bases at V and 3 bases at J, with 8 bases in the middle. The CDR3 is 13 amino acids. Germline CDR1 MNHEY, CDR2 SMNVEV (reference sequence). CDR3 sequence: CASSLGIDYEQYF. The DNA of the CDR3 is TGTGCCAGCAGTTTAGGAATAGACTACGAGCAGTACTTC.

The chain is built from TRBV21-1 and TRBJ2-3; TRBD2, as called in the table, went unchecked against the DNA. TRBV21-1 is a pseudogene locus. The CDR3 extends over 12 amino acids. CDR3 sequence reads: CASSSRTDTQYF. In DNA form, the CDR3 reads TGTGCCAGCAGCTCCCGGACAGATACGCAGTATTTT.

This clone has only a few counts. The chain uses TRBV6-1 and TRBJ1-1, with a weak D call TRBD1 (5 bases). The V gene lost 1 base and the J gene lost 0 bases, with 9 bases spanning the gap. CDR1 is MNHNS and CDR2 is SASEGT in the germline V gene. This CDR3 spans 15 amino acids. CDR3 in amino acids: CASSEGEGLNTEAFF. For the CDR3, the DNA is TGTGCCAGCAGTGAAGGCGAGGGGTTGAACACTGAAGCTTTCTTT.

With respect to this clone: This CDR3 is also generated by other DNA sequences in the sample. The chain uses TRBV27 and TRBJ2-5; D gene ambiguous. CDR3 length: 11 residues. The germline V gene encodes CDR1 MNHEY and CDR2 SMNVEV (reference sequence). Between the trimmed V and J ends, which lost 2 bases and 4 bases, there was a span of 2 bases. DNA of the CDR3: TGTGCCAGCAGTTTAGGAGAGACCCAGTACTTC. Translation gives CASSLGETQYF.

This rearrangement joins TRBV11-2 to TRBJ2-7; the D call may be TRBD1 or TRBD2 (5 bases each). From germline, CDR1 is SGHAT and CDR2 FQNNGV. The CDR3 covers 18 residues. Trimming took off 1 base at V and 2 bases at J, with 21 bases between the two ends. CDR3 in amino acids: CASSLVGQGRAGTYEQYF. In DNA form, the CDR3 reads TGTGCCAGCAGCTTAGTTGGGCAGGGCCGTGCGGGTACCTACGAGCAGTACTTC.

The rearrangement joins TRBV27 to TRBJ2-2; the D gene is possibly TRBD1 (5 bases). Trimming removed 2 bases from V and 4 bases from J, with 8 bases in between. The V gene's germline CDR1 is MNHEY and CDR2 SMNVEV (reference sequence). The CDR3 spans 14 residues. The CDR3 region has the DNA TGTGCCAGCAGTTTAGGGGCCGCCACCGGGGAGCTGTTTTTT. It encodes CASSLGAATGELFF.

The genes are TRBV11-1 and TRBJ2-5; D gene ambiguous. V lost 4 bases and J 5 bases, leaving 5 bases between the germline ends. The CDR3 runs 11 residues. Germline lookup yields CDR1 SGHAT and CDR2 FQDESV (reference sequence). The CDR3 DNA follows: TGTGCCAGCAGCTCTCGGGAGACCCAGTACTTC. It codes for CASSSRETQYF.

The gene calls are TRBV2 and TRBJ2-7; possible D gene TRBD2, 5 bases. The V end lost 3 bases, the J end lost 7 bases, and 13 bases lay between the germline ends. This CDR3 is built from 13 residues. Germline CDR1 and CDR2: SNHLY and FYNNEI. In nucleotides, the CDR3 is TGTGCCAGCAGTGACACGGGGTCGTTGGAGCAGTACTTC. Translated, it gives CASSDTGSLEQYF.

The rearrangement joins TRBV7-6 to TRBJ2-3, with TRBD2 matching 8 bases. Germline V CDR1 and CDR2: SGHVS, FNYEAQ. Trimming at V came to 5 bases and at J to 2 bases, leaving 15 bases not matched to a gene. The CDR3 has 18 amino acids. CDR3 nucleotides: TGTGCCAGCAGCCCGACCGCCGAACTAGCGGAGTACACAGATACGCAGTATTTT. The encoded protein is CASSPTAELAEYTDTQYF.

V usage is TRBV11-2 and J usage is TRBJ2-7; possibly TRBD1 for D (6 bases). The V end was cut by 5 bases, the J end by 1 base, with 9 bases between. CDR3 length equals 13 residues. CDR1 and CDR2 (germline): SGHAT, FQNNGV. Written as DNA, the CDR3 is TGTGCCAGCAGCATGGACAGATCCTACGAGCAGTACTTC. Its protein product is CASSMDRSYEQYF.

CDR3 amino acids: CASGAGIQETQYF. The DNA for the CDR3 is TGTGCCAGCGGTGCAGGCATTCAAGAGACCCAGTACTTC. The chain carries TRBV28 and TRBJ2-5; D remains unclear. The length of the CDR3 is 13 residues. CDR1 and CDR2 (germline): MDHEN, SYDVKM. Trimming stripped 8 bases from V and 2 bases from J, with 12 bases between.

This clone was seen a single time. The chain employs TRBV28 and TRBJ2-2, with D maybe TRBD1 (6 bases). This CDR3 region has 16 residues. The ends were cut back, 2 bases at V and 2 bases at J, with 12 bases in the middle. Germline CDR1 is MDHEN and CDR2 is SYDVKM. The CDR3 here is CASSLGPGANTGELFF. CDR3 nucleotide sequence: TGTGCCAGCAGTTTAGGACCAGGGGCTAACACCGGGGAGCTGTTTTTT.

The chain links TRBV19 to TRBJ2-7, with D maybe TRBD2 (7 bases). The V end was cut by 5 bases, the J end by 3 bases, with 17 bases between. This CDR3 is 15 amino acids long. CDR1 is LNHDA, CDR2 SQIVND, per germline (reference sequence). CDR3 protein: CASSVGGETHYEQYF. The CDR3 DNA is TGTGCCAGTAGTGTAGGGGGGGAAACCCACTACGAGCAGTACTTC.

The chain recombines TRBV19 with TRBJ1-1; D gene unclear. The CDR3 consists of 15 residues. From germline, CDR1 is LNHDA and CDR2 SQIVND (reference sequence). V gave up 1 base and J gave up 4 bases, with 13 bases separating them. DNA of the CDR3: TGTGCCAGTAGTATAGGGACCCAATTGGGCACTGAAGCTTTCTTT. Translated: CASSIGTQLGTEAFF.

The CDR3 sequence: CATSRTLLGLAYGYTF. CDR3 bases: TGTGCCACCAGCAGAACACTTTTGGGACTCGCCTATGGCTACACCTTC. The chain uses TRBV15 and TRBJ1-2, with D possibly being TRBD1 (5 bases). V was cut by 2 bases and J by 4 bases, with 17 bases left in between. Germline V CDR1 and CDR2: LNHNV, YYDKDF (reference sequence). The CDR3 consists of 16 residues. Full variable domain (rest looked up from reference TRBV15 and TRBJ1-2): DAMVIQNPRYQVTQFGKPVTLSCSQTLNHNVMYWYQQKSSQAPKLLFHYYDKDFNNEADTPDNFQSRRPNTSFCFLDIRSPGLGDTAMYLCATSRTLLGLAYGYTFGSGTRLTVV.

The rearrangement uses TRBV18 and TRBJ2-7; D may correspond to TRBD1 or TRBD2 (5 bases each). Germline V gives CDR1 KGHSH, CDR2 LQKENI. The CDR3 has 14 amino acids. Trimming cost V 4 bases and J 1 base, with 11 bases left between them. CDR3 in amino acids: CASSRPGQSYEQYF. CDR3 nucleotide sequence: TGTGCCAGCTCACGCCCGGGGCAATCCTACGAGCAGTACTTC.

The V and J genes are TRBV9 and TRBJ2-3; D is uncertain. Trimming left V 0 bases short and J 3 bases short, with 11 bases between. Germline V gene data show CDR1 as SGDLS and CDR2 as YYNGEE. The CDR3 has 15 residues. The chain's CDR3 is CASSVDHASTDTQYF. The CDR3 nucleotides read TGTGCCAGCAGCGTAGACCATGCTAGTACAGATACGCAGTATTTT.

J is TRBJ2-3 and V is TRBV28; 7 bases match TRBD2. V lost 4 bases to trimming and J lost 0 bases; unmatched junction nucleotides: 7. Germline values: CDR1 MDHEN, CDR2 SYDVKM. This CDR3 is 16 amino acids long. In DNA, the CDR3 is TGTGCCAGCAGTTCAAGACTAGCCCCTAGCACAGATACGCAGTATTTT. This translates into CASSSRLAPSTDTQYF.

This chain uses TRBV9 with TRBJ2-1; 13 bases align to TRBD2. The CDR3 length is 16 residues. Germline CDR1 reads SGDLS; CDR2 reads YYNGEE. J lost 3 bases, V lost 3 bases, and 3 bases had no gene match. The CDR3 coding sequence is TGTGCCAGCAGCGATAGGACTAGCGGGAGCTACAATGAGCAGTTCTTC. Translation gives CASSDRTSGSYNEQFF.

The rearrangement uses TRBV6-6 and TRBJ2-1, with D unresolved. This CDR3 comprises 11 residues. Germline V gene lookup returns CDR1 MNHNY and CDR2 SVGAGI (reference sequence). Trimming left V 4 bases short and J 6 bases short, with 4 bases between. DNA of the CDR3: TGTGCCAGCAGTTCGGGCAATGAGCAGTTCTTC. Protein: CASSSGNEQFF.

The chain combines TRBV28 with TRBJ1-2; 9 bases are shared with TRBD1. This CDR3 region has 18 residues. J lost 4 bases, V lost 6 bases, and 18 bases had no gene match. The germline V gene has CDR1 MDHEN and CDR2 SYDVKM. The CDR3 nucleotides are TGTGCCAGCAGCCTCAGGCGGGGACAGGGCTACTCTCTCTATGGCTACACCTTC. It is translated as CASSLRRGQGYSLYGYTF.

Within the sample, this clone is medium-sized (0.01 to 0.1%). The DNA of the CDR3 is TGTGCCAGCAGCTTGGGGAGTTATGAGCAGTTCTTC. Residues: CASSLGSYEQFF. This rearrangement joins TRBV5-6 to TRBJ2-1; D uncertain. The germline V gene encodes CDR1 SGHDT and CDR2 YYEEEE. CDR3 size: 12 residues. V gave up 0 bases and J gave up 8 bases, with 6 bases separating them.